These 5 T cell receptor beta chains came from one sample sequenced in a study of blood T cell repertoires in COVID-19 (dated by TCRdb to 2020 to 2021). Library preparation used the immunoSEQ multiplex PCR assay. TCRdb provides this immuneACCESS table in a form limited to in-frame rearrangements. Some clones are lacking; in checked studies, under half of them reflect an unresolved V gene, and why the rest are absent is not known. This sample comprises about 280,000 clones, around four fifths of them detected only once. Roughly 10% of the sample rests with the top ten. The specimen was peripheral blood. The receptors stem from a woman in her 50s who had recovered from COVID-19.

This rearrangement joins TRBV4-1 to TRBJ2-5, with 9 bases fitting TRBD2. J was trimmed by 3 bases and V by 3 bases; bases with no gene match: 2. The CDR3 sequence is 14 residues long. Per germline, CDR1 MGHRA and CDR2 YSYEKL. CDR3 region: CASSHQRGEETQYF. The DNA for the CDR3 is TGCGCCAGCAGCCATCAGCGGGGGGAAGAGACCCAGTACTTC.

This chain joins TRBV11-3 and TRBJ2-1, with D perhaps matching TRBD2 (6 bases). There are 15 residues in the CDR3. Per germline, CDR1 SGHNT and CDR2 YENEEA. V shed 4 bases and J shed 6 bases, with 16 bases lying between them. For the CDR3, the DNA is TGTGCCAGCAGCTCCCGGGACTCGCCATCCAATGAGCAGTTCTTC. It translates to CASSSRDSPSNEQFF.

The chain combines TRBV28 with TRBJ2-2; 8 bases match TRBD1. Germline V lookup: CDR1 MDHEN, CDR2 SYDVKM. The V and J ends lost 6 bases and 2 bases, in that order; junction bases with no gene match: 5. The CDR3 spans 15 residues. The CDR3 spells CASRTGTGNTGELFF. As DNA, the CDR3 is TGTGCCAGCAGAACCGGGACAGGCAACACCGGGGAGCTGTTTTTT. Complete variable domain (other parts from reference TRBV28 and TRBJ2-2): DVKVTQSSRYLVKRTGEKVFLECVQDMDHENMFWYRQDPGLGLRLIYFSYDVKMKEKGDIPEGYSVSREKKERFSLILESASTNQTSMYLCASRTGTGNTGELFFGEGSRLTVL.

The V and J genes are TRBV6-2 or TRBV6-3 and TRBJ2-5, with D tentatively TRBD1 (5 bases). Germline loops: CDR1 MNHEY, CDR2 SVGEGT. Trimming removed 0 bases from V and 11 bases from J, with 10 bases in between. The CDR3 consists of 12 residues. This CDR3 reads CASSYSPGSQYF. The CDR3 DNA is TGTGCCAGCAGTTACTCCCCAGGGTCTCAGTACTTC.

The J gene is TRBJ2-7, the V gene TRBV28; TRBD1 might be the D (5 bases). There are 15 residues in the CDR3. Germline loops: CDR1 MDHEN, CDR2 SYDVKM. The germline V and J ends were trimmed by 1 base and 5 bases, with 15 bases remaining between them. The CDR3 is CASSLFHETVDEQYF. Here the CDR3 DNA reads TGTGCCAGCAGTTTATTCCATGAGACAGTTGACGAGCAGTACTTC.